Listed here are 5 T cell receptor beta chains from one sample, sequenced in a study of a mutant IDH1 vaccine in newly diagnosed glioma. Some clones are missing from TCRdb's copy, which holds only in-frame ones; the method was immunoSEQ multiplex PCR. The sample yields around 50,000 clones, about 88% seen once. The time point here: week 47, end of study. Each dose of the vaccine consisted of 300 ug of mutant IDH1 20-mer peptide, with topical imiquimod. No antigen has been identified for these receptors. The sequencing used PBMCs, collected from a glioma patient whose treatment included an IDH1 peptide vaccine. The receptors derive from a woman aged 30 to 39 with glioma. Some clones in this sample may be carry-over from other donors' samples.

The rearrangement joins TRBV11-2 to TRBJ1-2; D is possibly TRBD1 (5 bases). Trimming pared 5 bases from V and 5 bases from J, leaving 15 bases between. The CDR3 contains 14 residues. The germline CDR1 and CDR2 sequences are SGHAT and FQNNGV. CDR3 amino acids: CASSPGTGKYGYTF. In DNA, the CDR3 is TGTGCCAGCAGCCCCGGGACGGGCAAGTATGGCTACACCTTC.

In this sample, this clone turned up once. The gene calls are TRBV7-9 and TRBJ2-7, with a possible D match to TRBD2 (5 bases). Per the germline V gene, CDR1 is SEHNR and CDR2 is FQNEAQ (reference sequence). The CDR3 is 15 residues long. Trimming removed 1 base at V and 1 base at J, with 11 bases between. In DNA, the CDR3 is TGTGCCAGCAGCTTAGATCGAGGGTGGTCCTACGAGCAGTACTTC. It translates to CASSLDRGWSYEQYF.

The CDR3 DNA sequence: TGTGCCAGCAAGGAGCACGGGAGCACAGATACGCAGTATTTT. This gives the protein CASKEHGSTDTQYF. This chain links TRBV27 with TRBJ2-3, with no clear D. The CDR3 runs to 14 residues. Germline values: CDR1 MNHEY, CDR2 SMNVEV (reference sequence). Trimming pared 7 bases from V and 0 bases from J, leaving 11 bases between.

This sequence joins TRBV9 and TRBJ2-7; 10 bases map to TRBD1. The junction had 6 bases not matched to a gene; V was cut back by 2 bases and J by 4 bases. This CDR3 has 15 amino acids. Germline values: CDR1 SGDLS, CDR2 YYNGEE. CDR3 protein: CASSVSGTGAYEQYF. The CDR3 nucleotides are TGTGCCAGCAGCGTCTCCGGGACAGGGGCGTACGAGCAGTACTTC.

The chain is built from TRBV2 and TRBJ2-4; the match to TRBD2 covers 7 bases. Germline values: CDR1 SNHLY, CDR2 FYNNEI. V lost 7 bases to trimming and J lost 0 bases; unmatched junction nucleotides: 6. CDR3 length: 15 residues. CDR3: CASIGTNLAKNIQYF. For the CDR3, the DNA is TGTGCCAGCATTGGGACTAACTTAGCCAAAAACATTCAGTACTTC.